This T cell receptor beta chain was obtained from a study of blood T cell repertoires in COVID-19 (TCRdb year 2020). With respect to the entire study: Samples from collaborators originated in the United States, Italy and Spain and spanned both the acute and convalescent phases of COVID-19. The material from the prospective study consisted of cDNA or gDNA derived from T cells, B-cell-depleted T cells, or PBMCs. Subjects who had been exposed to COVID-19, were actively infected with it, or had recovered from it provided the deeply sampled blood TCRbeta repertoires that made up the dataset. The repertoires were released in a freely available public database meant as a resource for research on the immune response to SARS-CoV-2. The samples were drawn from two sources: the first 160 participants of the ongoing ImmuneRACE study, and over 1,000 subjects contributed by 6 global collaborators. Nearly every sample came with metadata listing a de-identified subject ID, COVID-19 status, age in years and sex. Where HLA class I and class II types were available, the types were taken from metadata supplied by the sample provider, not from assay-based typing. Overall study results and their limits: How much clinical and demographic metadata was included differed by source and by participant, and the metadata was provided uncurated.

TCRbeta CDR3 regions were amplified from genomic DNA using the immunoSEQ Assay, a bias-controlled multiplex PCR. On the study's bioinformatics: Nucleated cell counts per sample were estimated from amplification of reference gene primers within the assay. To quantify the absolute abundance of each unique TCRbeta CDR3 rearrangement, sequence reads were collapsed and filtered. For each sample, productive Simpson clonality was calculated as the square root of Simpson's diversity index over productive rearrangements. Imported from immuneACCESS, the table was reduced by TCRdb to in-frame sequences with V and J called. These copies leave out some clones; in studies compared against another copy, an unresolved V gene accounts for under half, and the cause of the remainder is not known. V and J calls and clone size are copied from that table; D and trimming were computed from the DNA. This sample comprises 100,000 or so clones, 55% to 75% of them detected only once. Of the sample, under 15% falls within the top ten clones.

This clone is categorized as medium-sized (0.01 to 0.1%). No cognate antigen has been identified for it. The record has no base qualities; no much larger clone is one base away. Whole blood was collected in K2EDTA tubes by collaborating institutions according to the institutions' own protocols. For TCRbeta analysis, collaborators shipped samples as frozen whole blood, isolated PBMCs, or DNA extracted from either of those sample types. V is shortened by 6 bases, J by 6 bases, and the region joining them spans 14 bases. The CDR3 runs 14 residues from the cysteine to the phenylalanine. Only the CDR3 portion is preserved as DNA: 42 bases, with reading frame beginning at the first base. Sequences MNHEY (CDR1) and SVGEGT (CDR2) are obtained from the germline V gene.

The specimen sequenced was peripheral blood. This chain is built from TRBV6-2 or TRBV6-3 and TRBJ2-2, and the D gene may be TRBD2, 6 bases matching. This clonotype was sampled from a woman of 80 years or more with acute or convalescent COVID-19. The DNA sequence is given as TGTGCCAGCAGCCGTAGACTAGAGTCCGGGGAGCTGTTTTTT. Translated, this is CASSRRLESGELFF.